These T cell receptor beta chains were read from a single sample in a study of cytomegalovirus exposure and HLA in healthy donors. The method was immunoSEQ multiplex PCR; TCRdb's version includes in-frame clones alone and lacks a portion of them. This table has roughly 160,000 clones, about 80% appearing once. Specimen: PBMCs. These receptors came from a man aged 50 to 60 in good health and CMV-seropositive. The CDR3 runs from the conserved cysteine through the conserved F or W. The D gene is left open where the match is weak. The size entry is marked missing in some rows and otherwise reads once, few, many or a size class.

CDR3,DNA,V,D,J,size
CASSFNNEQFF,TGTGCCAGCAGCTTTAATAATGAGCAGTTCTTC,TRBV5-6,.,TRBJ2-1,.
CASSIRTSTDTQYF,TGTGCCAGCAGTATACGGACTAGCACAGATACGCAGTATTTT,TRBV6-1,.,TRBJ2-3,once
CASSEFLAGGIGELFF,TGTGCCAGCAGTGAATTTCTAGCGGGGGGTATCGGGGAGCTGTTTTTT,TRBV6-1,TRBD2,TRBJ2-2,.
CASSLDRGPNTEAFF,TGTGCCAGCAGTCTAGACAGGGGACCGAACACTGAAGCTTTCTTT,TRBV27,TRBD1,TRBJ1-1,.
CASRMGGGTDTQYF,TGTGCCAGCAGAATGGGGGGGGGCACAGATACGCAGTATTTT,TRBV7-3,TRBD2,TRBJ2-3,.
CASSPTGDSPLHF,TGCGCCAGCAGCCCGACGGGGGATTCACCCCTCCACTTT,TRBV5-1,.,TRBJ1-6,.
CASSKRTDRTDTQYF,TGTGCCAGCAGCAAGCGGACGGACCGCACAGATACGCAGTATTTT,TRBV11-1,.,TRBJ2-3,few
CASSLEPGGYTF,TGTGCCAGCAGCTTAGAACCGGGGGGCTACACCTTC,TRBV7-9,.,TRBJ1-2,few
CASRPTITSGNTIYF,TGCGCCAGCAGACCCACTATTACCTCTGGAAACACCATATATTTT,TRBV5-1,.,TRBJ1-3,.
CASSLRDNRGNTIYF,TGTGCCAGCAGCTTACGGGACAATCGGGGAAACACCATATATTTT,TRBV5-4,.,TRBJ1-3,.
CASSPIPWTESRSTEAFF,TGTGCCAGCAGCCCCATCCCGTGGACAGAAAGTAGGAGCACTGAAGCTTTCTTT,TRBV7-9,.,TRBJ1-1,.